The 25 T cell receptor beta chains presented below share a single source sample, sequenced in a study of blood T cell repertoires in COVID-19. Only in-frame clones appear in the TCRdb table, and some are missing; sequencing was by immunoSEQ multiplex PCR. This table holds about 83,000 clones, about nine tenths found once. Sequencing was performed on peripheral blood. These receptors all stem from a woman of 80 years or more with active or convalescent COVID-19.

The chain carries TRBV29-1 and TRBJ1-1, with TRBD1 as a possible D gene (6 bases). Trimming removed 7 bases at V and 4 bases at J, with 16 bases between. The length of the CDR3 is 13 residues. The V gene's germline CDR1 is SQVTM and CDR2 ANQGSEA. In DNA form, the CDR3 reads TGCAGCGCCGGAGGGGGGGGGATCACTGAAGCTTTCTTT. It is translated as CSAGGGGITEAFF.

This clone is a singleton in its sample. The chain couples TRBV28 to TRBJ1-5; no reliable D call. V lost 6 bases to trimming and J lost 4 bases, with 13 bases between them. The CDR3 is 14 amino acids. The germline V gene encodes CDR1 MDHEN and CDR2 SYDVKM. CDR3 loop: CASSPSVGNQPQHF. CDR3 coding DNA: TGTGCCAGCAGCCCTAGTGTGGGTAATCAGCCCCAGCATTTT.

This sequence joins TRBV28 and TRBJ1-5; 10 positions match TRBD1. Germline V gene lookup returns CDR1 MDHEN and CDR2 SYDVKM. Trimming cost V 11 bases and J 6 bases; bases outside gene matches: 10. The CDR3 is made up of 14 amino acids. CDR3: CAGNRDRGVQPQHF. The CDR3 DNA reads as TGTGCCGGCAACCGGGACAGGGGAGTTCAGCCCCAGCATTTT.

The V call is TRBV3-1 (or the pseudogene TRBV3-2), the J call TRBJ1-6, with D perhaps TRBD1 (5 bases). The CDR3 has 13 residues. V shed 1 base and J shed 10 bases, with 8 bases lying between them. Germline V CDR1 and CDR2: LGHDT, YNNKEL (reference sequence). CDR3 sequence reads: CASSQGGGSPLHF. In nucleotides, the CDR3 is TGTGCCAGCAGCCAAGGGGGCGGATCACCCCTCCACTTT.

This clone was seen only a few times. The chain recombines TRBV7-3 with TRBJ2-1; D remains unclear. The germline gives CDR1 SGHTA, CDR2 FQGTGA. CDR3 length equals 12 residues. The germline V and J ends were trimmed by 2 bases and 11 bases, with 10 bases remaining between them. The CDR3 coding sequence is TGTGCCAGCAGCTTAGAGGTCGGAAAGCAGTTCTTC. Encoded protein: CASSLEVGKQFF.

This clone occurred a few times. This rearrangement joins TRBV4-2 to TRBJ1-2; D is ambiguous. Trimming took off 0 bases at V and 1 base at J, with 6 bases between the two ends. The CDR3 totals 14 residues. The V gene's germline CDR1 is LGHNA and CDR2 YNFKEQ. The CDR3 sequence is CASSQEGGNYGYTF. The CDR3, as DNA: TGTGCCAGCAGCCAAGAGGGAGGTAACTATGGCTACACCTTC.

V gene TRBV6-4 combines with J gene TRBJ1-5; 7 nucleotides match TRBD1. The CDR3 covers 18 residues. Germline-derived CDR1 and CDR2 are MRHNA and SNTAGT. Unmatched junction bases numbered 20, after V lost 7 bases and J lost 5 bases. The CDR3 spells CASTLNTDLGQNYQPQHF. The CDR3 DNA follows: TGTGCCAGCACCTTAAACACAGACCTGGGACAGAATTATCAGCCCCAGCATTTT.

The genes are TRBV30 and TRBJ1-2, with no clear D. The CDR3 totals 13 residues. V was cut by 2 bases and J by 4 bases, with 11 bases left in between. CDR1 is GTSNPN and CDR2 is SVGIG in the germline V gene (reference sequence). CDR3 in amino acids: CAWSLEGTYGYTF. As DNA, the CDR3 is TGTGCCTGGAGTTTGGAGGGTACCTATGGCTACACCTTC.

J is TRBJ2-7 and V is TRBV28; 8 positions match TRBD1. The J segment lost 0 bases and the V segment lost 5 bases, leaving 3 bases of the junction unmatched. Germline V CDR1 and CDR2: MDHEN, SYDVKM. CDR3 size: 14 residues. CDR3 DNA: TGTGCCAGCAGTGCGGGACAGGCCTCCTACGAGCAGTACTTC. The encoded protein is CASSAGQASYEQYF. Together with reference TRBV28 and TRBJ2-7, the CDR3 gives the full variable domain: DVKVTQSSRYLVKRTGEKVFLECVQDMDHENMFWYRQDPGLGLRLIYFSYDVKMKEKGDIPEGYSVSREKKERFSLILESASTNQTSMYLCASSAGQASYEQYFGPGTRLTVT.

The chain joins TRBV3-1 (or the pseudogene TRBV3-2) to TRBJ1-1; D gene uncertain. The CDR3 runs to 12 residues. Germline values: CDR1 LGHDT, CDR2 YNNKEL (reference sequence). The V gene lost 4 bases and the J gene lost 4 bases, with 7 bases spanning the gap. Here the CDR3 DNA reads TGTGCCAGCAGCCTTAGAGGCACTGAAGCTTTCTTT. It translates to CASSLRGTEAFF.

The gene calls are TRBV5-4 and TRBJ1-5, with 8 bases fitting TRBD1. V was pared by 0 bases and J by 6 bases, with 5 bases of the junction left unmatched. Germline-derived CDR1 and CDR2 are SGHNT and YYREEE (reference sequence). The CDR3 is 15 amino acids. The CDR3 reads CASSLDRGDGQPQHF. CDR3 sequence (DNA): TGTGCCAGCAGCTTGGACAGGGGGGACGGTCAGCCCCAGCATTTT.

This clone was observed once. The CDR3 DNA is TGTGCCAGCCGGGATAACAGGGGGCGGGAAAAACTGTTTTTT. It codes for CASRDNRGREKLFF. The chain employs TRBV28 and TRBJ1-4; 9 nucleotides match TRBD1. This CDR3 is 14 amino acids long. The germline CDR1 and CDR2 sequences are MDHEN and SYDVKM. With 8 bases clipped from V and 8 bases from J, the junction kept 9 bases outside the gene matches.

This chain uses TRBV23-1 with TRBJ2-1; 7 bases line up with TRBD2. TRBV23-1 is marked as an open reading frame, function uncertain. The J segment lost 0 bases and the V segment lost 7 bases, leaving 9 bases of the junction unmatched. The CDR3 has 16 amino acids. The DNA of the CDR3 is TGCGCCAGCACCCTACCTGGGGGGGGCTCCTACAATGAGCAGTTCTTC. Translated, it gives CASTLPGGGSYNEQFF.

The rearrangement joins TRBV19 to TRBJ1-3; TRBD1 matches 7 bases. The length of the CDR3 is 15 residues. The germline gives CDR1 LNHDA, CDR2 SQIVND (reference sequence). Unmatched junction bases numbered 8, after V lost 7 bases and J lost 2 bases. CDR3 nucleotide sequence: TGTGCCAGTAAACCGCGACAGGGCGCTGGAAACACCATATATTTT. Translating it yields CASKPRQGAGNTIYF.

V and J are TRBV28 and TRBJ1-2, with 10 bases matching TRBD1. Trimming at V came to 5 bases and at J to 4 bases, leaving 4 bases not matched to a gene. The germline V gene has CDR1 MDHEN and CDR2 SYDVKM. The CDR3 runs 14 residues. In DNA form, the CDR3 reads TGTGCCAGCAGTAGGACAGGGGGTATCTATGGCTACACCTTC. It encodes CASSRTGGIYGYTF.

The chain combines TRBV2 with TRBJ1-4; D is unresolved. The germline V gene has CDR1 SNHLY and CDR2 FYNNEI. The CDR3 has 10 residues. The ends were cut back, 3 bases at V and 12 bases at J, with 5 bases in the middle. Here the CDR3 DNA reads TGTGCCAGCAGTGATCGGGAACTGTTTTTT. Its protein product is CASSDRELFF. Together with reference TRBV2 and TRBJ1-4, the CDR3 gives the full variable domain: EPEVTQTPSHQVTQMGQEVILRCVPISNHLYFYWYRQILGQKVEFLVSFYNNEISEKSEIFDDQFSVERPDGSNFTLKIRSTKLEDSAMYFCASSDRELFFGSGTQLSVL.

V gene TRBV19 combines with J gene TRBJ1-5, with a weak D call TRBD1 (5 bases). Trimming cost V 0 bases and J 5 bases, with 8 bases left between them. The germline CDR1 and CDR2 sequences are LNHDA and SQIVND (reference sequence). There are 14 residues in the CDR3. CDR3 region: CASSIERQYQPQHF. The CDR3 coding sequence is TGTGCCAGTAGTATAGAGCGACAGTATCAGCCCCAGCATTTT.

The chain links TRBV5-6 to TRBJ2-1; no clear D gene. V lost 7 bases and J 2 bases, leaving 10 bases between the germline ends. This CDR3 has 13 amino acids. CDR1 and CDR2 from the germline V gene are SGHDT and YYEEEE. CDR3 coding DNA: TGTGCCAGCCCCCTGGCTGCCTACAATGAGCAGTTCTTC. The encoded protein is CASPLAAYNEQFF.

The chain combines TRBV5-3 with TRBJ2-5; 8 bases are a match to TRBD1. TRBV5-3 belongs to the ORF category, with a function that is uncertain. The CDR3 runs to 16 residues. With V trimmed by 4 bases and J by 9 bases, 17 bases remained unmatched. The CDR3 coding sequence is TGTGCCAGAAGCCTAGGACAGGGCGGTCGGGGAAGTCCCCAGTACTTC. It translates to CARSLGQGGRGSPQYF.

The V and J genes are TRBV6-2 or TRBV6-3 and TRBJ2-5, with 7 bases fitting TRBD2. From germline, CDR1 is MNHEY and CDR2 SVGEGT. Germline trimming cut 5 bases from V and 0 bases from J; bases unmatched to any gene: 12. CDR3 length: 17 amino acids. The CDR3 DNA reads TGTGCCAGCAGTCCCGGGACTACCCATTTGTACCAAGAGACCCAGTACTTC. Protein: CASSPGTTHLYQETQYF.

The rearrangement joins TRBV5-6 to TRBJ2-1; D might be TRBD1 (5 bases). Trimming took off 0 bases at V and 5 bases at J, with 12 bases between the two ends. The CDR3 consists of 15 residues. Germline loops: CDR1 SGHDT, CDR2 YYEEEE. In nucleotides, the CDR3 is TGTGCCAGCAGCTTGGAACAGTTGGGGCACAATGAGCAGTTCTTC. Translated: CASSLEQLGHNEQFF.

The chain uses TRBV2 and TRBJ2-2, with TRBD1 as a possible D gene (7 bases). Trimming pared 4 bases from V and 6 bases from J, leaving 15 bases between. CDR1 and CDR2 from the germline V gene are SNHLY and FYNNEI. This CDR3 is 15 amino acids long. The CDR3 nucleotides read TGTGCCAGCAGTGTGGAGGGGGCGGTCGCCGGGGAGCTGTTTTTT. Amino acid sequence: CASSVEGAVAGELFF. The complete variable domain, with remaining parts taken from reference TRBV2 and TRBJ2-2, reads EPEVTQTPSHQVTQMGQEVILRCVPISNHLYFYWYRQILGQKVEFLVSFYNNEISEKSEIFDDQFSVERPDGSNFTLKIRSTKLEDSAMYFCASSVEGAVAGELFFGEGSRLTVL.

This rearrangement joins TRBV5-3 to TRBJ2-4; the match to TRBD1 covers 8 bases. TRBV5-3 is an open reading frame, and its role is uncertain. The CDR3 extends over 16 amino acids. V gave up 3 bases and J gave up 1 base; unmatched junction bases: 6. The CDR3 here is CARSSGRDRAKNIQYF. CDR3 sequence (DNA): TGTGCCAGAAGCTCGGGTCGGGACAGGGCCAAAAACATTCAGTACTTC.

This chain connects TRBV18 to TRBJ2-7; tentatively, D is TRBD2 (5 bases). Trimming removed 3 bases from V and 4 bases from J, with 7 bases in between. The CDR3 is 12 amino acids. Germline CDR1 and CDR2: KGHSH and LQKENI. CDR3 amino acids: CASSPSDYEQYF. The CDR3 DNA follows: TGTGCCAGCTCACCTAGCGATTACGAGCAGTACTTC.

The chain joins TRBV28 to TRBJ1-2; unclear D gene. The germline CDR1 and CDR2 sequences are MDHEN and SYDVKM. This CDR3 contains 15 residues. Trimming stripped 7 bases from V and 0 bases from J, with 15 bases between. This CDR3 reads CASNSKGAANYGYTF. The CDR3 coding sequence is TGTGCCAGCAACTCTAAGGGAGCTGCTAACTATGGCTACACCTTC.